This TCR beta chain appears in the sequencing data of a study of T cell changes during pregnancy in multiple sclerosis. The length of the CDR3 is 15 residues. The V gene end was trimmed by 6 bases and the J gene end by 0 bases; junction bases not matched to a gene: 6. The germline CDR1 and CDR2 sequences are MNHEY and SMNVEV (reference sequence). Some clones are missing from TCRdb's copy, which holds only in-frame ones; the method was immunoSEQ multiplex PCR. The table has roughly 61,000 clones, 70% to 90% seen once. The source material was peripheral blood, sampled in the first trimester of pregnancy. This TCR was recovered from a female donor in good health, enrolled as a control in a pregnancy study. This rearrangement joins TRBV27 to TRBJ2-3, with 7 nucleotides matching TRBD2. CDR3 in DNA: TGTGCCAGCAGCCCGGGACTAACTAGCACAGATACGCAGTATTTT. Translating it yields CASSPGLTSTDTQYF.